Sequencing of this T cell receptor beta chain was carried out in a study of T cell repertoires in cytomegalovirus infection. Across the study: Public TCR beta signatures were indicative of both CMV infection and a matching HLA type. Notes on the study in general: The ex vivo response showed dominance by HLA-C-restricted CMV-specific TCR beta clonotypes. Frequencies of public TCR beta families were cumulated, and this identified carriers of CMV plus the relevant HLA.

This clonotype has a count of ten or more. Its specificity is not known. The CDR3 has 16 amino acids. Deletions cut 3 bases from V and 4 bases from J, with 16 bases between. Germline V lookup: CDR1 KGHSH, CDR2 LQKENI. MiXCR, applied by TCRdb to the reads, yields one record per CDR3 protein. The table has fewer than 200,000 distinct CDR3 sequences, 9.5% seen once. This chain joins TRBV18 and TRBJ1-5, with D unclear. The sequence came from a human donor in good health (CMV status not recorded). Some clones in this sample may be carry-over from other donors' samples. What was sequenced was PBMCs. The CDR3 loop is CASSPNSGSDNQPQHF. DNA of the CDR3: TGTGCCAGCTCACCCAACTCTGGTTCGGATAATCAGCCCCAGCATTTT.